Each of the 27 T cell receptor beta chains below was sequenced from the same sample in a study of blood T cell repertoires in COVID-19. Clones were read by immunoSEQ multiplex PCR, and TCRdb kept only the in-frame ones, dropping some. The sample holds roughly 260,000 clones, less than 90% seen once. Sequenced input: peripheral blood. The receptors derive from a man in his 60s who had recovered from COVID-19.

The rearrangement uses TRBV6-1 and TRBJ2-7, with 7 bases that match TRBD1. V lost 2 bases to trimming and J lost 11 bases; unmatched junction nucleotides: 18. This CDR3 has 16 residues. CDR1 and CDR2 from the germline V gene are MNHNS and SASEGT. CDR3 DNA: TGTGCCAGCAGTGAACGGGGACAGCTAGATAACTCCAAGGAGTACTTC. It translates to CASSERGQLDNSKEYF.

The rearrangement links TRBV10-3 to TRBJ2-7; weak D call: TRBD1 (5 bases). Germline V lookup: CDR1 ENHRY, CDR2 SYGVKD. This CDR3 has 14 residues. V lost 2 bases to trimming and J lost 3 bases, with 11 bases between them. CDR3 sequence: CAISEGAHGYEQYF. The CDR3 DNA follows: TGTGCCATCAGTGAGGGGGCGCATGGCTACGAGCAGTACTTC.

This chain connects TRBV27 to TRBJ2-7; D remains unclear. This CDR3 has 11 residues. The V end lost 7 bases, the J end lost 8 bases, and 12 bases lay between the germline ends. CDR1 and CDR2 (germline): MNHEY, SMNVEV (reference sequence). The CDR3: CASKNTRQQYF. As DNA, the CDR3 is TGTGCCAGCAAAAATACGAGGCAGCAGTACTTC.

The chain recombines TRBV3-1 (or the pseudogene TRBV3-2) with TRBJ1-3; 8 bases map to TRBD1. CDR3 length equals 17 residues. The J segment lost 8 bases and the V segment lost 1 base, leaving 13 bases of the junction unmatched. In germline, CDR1 is LGHDT, CDR2 YNNKEL (reference sequence). The CDR3 nucleotides are TGTGCCAGCAGCCAAGGGGACAGGAGGTCTGTTGGTCACACCATATATTTT. It specifies CASSQGDRRSVGHTIYF.

This chain uses TRBV6-5 with TRBJ1-2; 7 nucleotides match TRBD1. CDR3 length: 16 amino acids. V lost 2 bases and J lost 1; bases outside the gene matches: 7. The germline gives CDR1 MNHEY, CDR2 SVGAGI. CDR3 DNA: TGTGCCAGCAGTTACGCCTCGGGACAGCTTAACTATGGCTACACCTTC. As protein: CASSYASGQLNYGYTF.

The chain uses TRBV11-2 and TRBJ1-2; the D is unclear. The CDR3 is 15 residues long. The germline gives CDR1 SGHAT, CDR2 FQNNGV. V lost 1 base and J lost 7, with 16 bases in between. Here the CDR3 reads CASSLGLLGEIGYTF. CDR3 nucleotide sequence: TGTGCCAGCAGCTTAGGGCTACTCGGGGAGATTGGCTACACCTTC.

CDR3 DNA sequence: TGTGCCAGCAGTCCTACAGGGATAGAAAAACTGTTTTTT. It yields the protein CASSPTGIEKLFF. This chain connects TRBV6-5 to TRBJ1-4, with D tentatively TRBD1 (6 bases). Looked up from germline, CDR1 is MNHEY and CDR2 is SVGAGI. Trimming removed 5 bases at V and 8 bases at J, with 12 bases between. The CDR3 contains 13 residues.

The chain couples TRBV2 to TRBJ2-1, with a weak D call TRBD2 (5 bases). V was clipped by 11 bases and J by 9 bases, with 17 bases between them. Germline CDR1 reads SNHLY; CDR2 reads FYNNEI. This CDR3 has 12 amino acids. The chain's CDR3 is CAVIPGSREQFF. Written as DNA, the CDR3 is TGTGCCGTAATACCGGGGTCCCGTGAGCAGTTCTTC.

The CDR3 nucleotides are TGTGCCAGCAGTTCGCGACAGACCACCCGTCAAAAACTACACACCGGGGAGCTGTTTTTT. Protein sequence: CASSSRQTTRQKLHTGELFF. The chain links TRBV27 to TRBJ2-2; a possible D gene is TRBD1 (5 bases). With 4 bases removed from V and 3 bases from J, the gap between germline ends came to 27 bases. The CDR3 contains 20 residues. The germline CDR1 and CDR2 sequences are MNHEY and SMNVEV (reference sequence).

This rearrangement joins TRBV6-5 to TRBJ2-7; the match to TRBD1 covers 9 bases. Germline CDR1 reads MNHEY; CDR2 reads SVGAGI. V was clipped by 6 bases and J by 4 bases; unmatched bases: 7. The CDR3 sequence is 14 residues long. The CDR3 spells CASSHGGTGYEQYF. The CDR3 region has the DNA TGTGCCAGCAGCCACGGCGGGACAGGGTACGAGCAGTACTTC.

The chain employs TRBV30 and TRBJ2-2; D is unresolved. Germline CDR1 GTSNPN, CDR2 SVGIG (reference sequence). Trimming removed 5 bases at V and 2 bases at J, with 6 bases between. The CDR3 runs 12 residues. CDR3 sequence reads: CAWPKNTGELFF. In DNA form, the CDR3 reads TGTGCCTGGCCAAAAAACACCGGGGAGCTGTTTTTT.

V is TRBV11-2 and J is TRBJ2-3; TRBD2 agrees at 8 bases. J gave up 4 bases and V 4 bases, and 10 bases lay outside the gene matches. Germline loops: CDR1 SGHAT, CDR2 FQNNGV. The CDR3 runs 16 residues. The CDR3 loop is CASSWGVGLAPDTQYF. The CDR3 DNA follows: TGTGCCAGCAGCTGGGGGGTTGGACTAGCCCCAGATACGCAGTATTTT.

The V call is TRBV7-9, the J call TRBJ2-3; 7 bases align to TRBD1. CDR3 length equals 15 residues. Losses at the gene ends were 2 bases for V and 4 bases for J; bases not matched to a gene: 6. Germline assignment: CDR1 SEHNR and CDR2 FQNEAQ (reference sequence). The CDR3 reads CASSLRGQLADTQYF. In nucleotides, the CDR3 is TGTGCCAGCAGCTTAAGGGGGCAGCTGGCAGATACGCAGTATTTT.

V is TRBV19 and J is TRBJ2-2; D not resolved. Germline assignment: CDR1 LNHDA and CDR2 SQIVND (reference sequence). The CDR3 has 12 residues. V gave up 7 bases and J gave up 4 bases, with 7 bases separating them. The chain's CDR3 is CASTQFTGELFF. The CDR3 region has the DNA TGTGCCAGTACTCAGTTCACCGGGGAGCTGTTTTTT. The variable domain in full, with the rest retrieved from reference TRBV19 and TRBJ2-2, is DGGITQSPKYLFRKEGQNVTLSCEQNLNHDAMYWYRQDPGQGLRLIYYSQIVNDFQKGDIAEGYSVSREKKESFPLTVTSAQKNPTAFYLCASTQFTGELFFGEGSRLTVL.

The chain carries TRBV3-1 (or the pseudogene TRBV3-2) and TRBJ2-6, with 10 bases identical to TRBD1. This CDR3 spans 19 amino acids. The V gene's germline CDR1 is LGHDT and CDR2 YNNKEL (reference sequence). V was clipped by 0 bases and J by 2 bases; unmatched bases: 7. CDR3 in amino acids: CASSQERGQGLTGANVLTF. DNA for the CDR3: TGTGCCAGCAGCCAAGAACGGGGACAGGGGTTAACTGGGGCCAACGTCCTGACTTTC.

The chain couples TRBV9 to TRBJ2-1; TRBD2 aligns across 8 bases. Germline CDR1 is SGDLS and CDR2 is YYNGEE. V lost 1 base, J lost 3 bases, and 6 bases stayed unmatched. The CDR3 covers 16 residues. CDR3 in amino acids: CASSVRTGTSYNEQFF. Written as DNA, the CDR3 is TGTGCCAGCAGCGTAAGAACCGGGACTAGCTACAATGAGCAGTTCTTC. The whole variable domain, filled in from reference TRBV9 and TRBJ2-1, reads DSGVTQTPKHLITATGQRVTLRCSPRSGDLSVYWYQQSLDQGLQFLIQYYNGEERAKGNILERFSAQQFPDLHSELNLSSLELGDSALYFCASSVRTGTSYNEQFFGPGTRLTVL.

This rearrangement joins TRBV4-1 to TRBJ1-6, with D possibly matching TRBD1 (6 bases). The CDR3 length is 15 residues. Trimming pared 1 base from V and 7 bases from J, leaving 11 bases between. Germline CDR1 reads MGHRA; CDR2 reads YSYEKL. Here the CDR3 reads CASSQATGPNSPLHF. The DNA of the CDR3 is TGCGCCAGCAGCCAAGCGACAGGTCCGAATTCACCCCTCCACTTT.

This sequence joins TRBV24-1 and TRBJ2-1, with 9 bases lining up with TRBD2. The CDR3 length is 20 residues. Germline lookup yields CDR1 KGHDR and CDR2 SFDVKD. With 7 bases clipped from V and 4 bases from J, the junction kept 22 bases outside the gene matches. Here the CDR3 reads CATRGPDRERGDLGYNEQFF. The CDR3 DNA reads TGTGCCACCAGGGGTCCGGACAGAGAGCGGGGGGACCTAGGTTACAATGAGCAGTTCTTC.

V usage is TRBV9 and J usage is TRBJ1-2, with 7 bases fitting TRBD1. The CDR3 extends over 15 amino acids. V lost 1 base, J lost 6 bases, and 9 bases stayed unmatched. The germline gives CDR1 SGDLS, CDR2 YYNGEE. CDR3 bases: TGTGCCAGCAGCGTAAGCCCCCAGGGGGTGGATGGCTACACCTTC. Encoded protein: CASSVSPQGVDGYTF.

V and J are TRBV7-2 and TRBJ2-6; 10 bases are shared with TRBD2. CDR3 size: 18 residues. J gave up 0 bases and V 7 bases, and 9 bases lay outside the gene matches. Germline CDR1 SGHTA, CDR2 FQGNSA. CDR3 region: CASITQRGGPSGANVLTF. As DNA, the CDR3 is TGTGCCAGCATCACACAGCGGGGGGGTCCCTCTGGGGCCAACGTCCTGACTTTC.

The V call is TRBV29-1, the J call TRBJ2-3; 7 bases line up with TRBD1. From germline, CDR1 is SQVTM and CDR2 ANQGSEA. Trimming at V came to 6 bases and at J to 2 bases, leaving 14 bases not matched to a gene. CDR3 size: 16 residues. The CDR3 nucleotides are TGCAGCGTCGCGGACAGGAAAGTAGGATTCACAGATACGCAGTATTTT. It codes for CSVADRKVGFTDTQYF.

J is TRBJ2-7 and V is TRBV7-2; 8 positions agree with TRBD2. From germline, CDR1 is SGHTA and CDR2 FQGNSA. J gave up 3 bases and V 3 bases, and 10 bases lay outside the gene matches. The length of the CDR3 is 16 residues. CDR3 in amino acids: CASSFQGVAGSYEQYF. CDR3 DNA sequence: TGTGCCAGCAGCTTCCAGGGAGTAGCGGGGAGCTACGAGCAGTACTTC.

The rearrangement links TRBV6-5 to TRBJ2-7; 7 bases are shared with TRBD1. The germline gives CDR1 MNHEY, CDR2 SVGAGI. The CDR3 spans 15 residues. Germline trimming cut 2 bases from V and 2 bases from J; bases unmatched to any gene: 6. CDR3 loop: CASSYKTTGAYEQYF. Here the CDR3 DNA reads TGTGCCAGCAGTTACAAGACTACAGGGGCCTACGAGCAGTACTTC.

This chain links TRBV2 with TRBJ1-5; D call uncertain. Per the germline V gene, CDR1 is SNHLY and CDR2 is FYNNEI. The CDR3 runs 13 residues. Trimming shortened V by 6 bases and J by 5 bases, and 11 bases separated the two germline ends. CDR3 DNA: TGTGCCAGCAGCGACACCGGATATCAGCCCCAGCATTTT. Translated: CASSDTGYQPQHF.

J is TRBJ2-7 and V is TRBV10-2, with 12 bases matching TRBD2. Trimming cost V 3 bases and J 2 bases; bases outside gene matches: 8. The V gene's germline CDR1 is WSHSY and CDR2 SAAADI. The CDR3 consists of 17 residues. CDR3 sequence: CASSDILLAGGTYEQYF. DNA for the CDR3: TGCGCCAGCAGTGATATACTCCTAGCGGGGGGGACCTACGAGCAGTACTTC.

The chain links TRBV19 to TRBJ2-7; 8 bases map to TRBD1. V lost 5 bases, J lost 3 bases, and 9 bases stayed unmatched. This CDR3 is built from 15 residues. Germline CDR1 LNHDA, CDR2 SQIVND (reference sequence). The CDR3 nucleotides are TGTGCCAGTAGTTTAAGGACAGGGTTCATCTACGAGCAGTACTTC. This gives the protein CASSLRTGFIYEQYF.

The chain combines TRBV6-5 with TRBJ2-7; TRBD2 aligns across 7 bases. CDR1 MNHEY and CDR2 SVGAGI come from the germline V gene. This CDR3 comprises 14 residues. Losses at the gene ends were 5 bases for V and 5 bases for J; bases not matched to a gene: 9. The CDR3 nucleotides read TGTGCCAGCAGTCCTCGGGGGGTAAAGGACGAGCAGTACTTC. This codes for CASSPRGVKDEQYF.